What follows are 29 T cell receptor beta chains derived from one specimen sequenced in a study of post-analysis software for immune sequencing data. Sequencing libraries made from TCR beta cDNA carried unique molecular identifiers. TCRdb redid the calling of the PCR reads with MiXCR, one entry per CDR3 protein. The profile shows 150,000 or so distinct CDR3 sequences, around 36% of them singletons. The sample was blood, taken after autologous hematopoietic stem cell transplantation. All receptors derive from a girl under 18 with multiple sclerosis.

V and J are TRBV29-1 and TRBJ1-2; D is uncertain. Germline V CDR1 and CDR2: SQVTM, ANQGSEA. V lost 3 bases to trimming and J lost 2 bases, with 7 bases between them. The CDR3 loop spans 12 amino acids. The DNA of the CDR3 is TGCAGCGTTGAGGTTGGAAACTATGGCTACACCTTC. Encoded protein: CSVEVGNYGYTF. Supplemented by reference TRBV29-1 and TRBJ1-2, the full variable domain reads SAVISQKPSRDICQRGTSLTIQCQVDSQVTMMFWYRQQPGQSLTLIATANQGSEATYESGFVIDKFPISRPNLTFSTLTVSNMSPEDSSIYLCSVEVGNYGYTFGSGTRLTVV.

This rearrangement joins TRBV20-1 to TRBJ2-4, with TRBD2 as a possible D gene (6 bases). The CDR3 sequence is 18 residues long. The germline gives CDR1 DFQATT, CDR2 SNEGSKA (reference sequence). The V and J ends lost 3 bases and 1 base respectively, with 22 bases between them. The CDR3 coding sequence is TGCAGTGCTAGGCTTAGCGGCCGAGTCGGTAAGGCCAAAAACATTCAGTACTTC. Amino acid sequence: CSARLSGRVGKAKNIQYF.

This clonotype was picked up one time. V gene TRBV7-8 combines with J gene TRBJ2-7; TRBD2 aligns across 12 bases. Germline V CDR1 and CDR2: SGHVS, FQNEAQ. V gave up 4 bases and J gave up 5 bases; unmatched junction bases: 9. The CDR3 extends over 16 amino acids. In nucleotides, the CDR3 is TGTGCCAGCAGCTGGTCTAGCGGGAGGGCCTACGACGAGCAGTACTTC. Protein product: CASSWSSGRAYDEQYF.

V gene TRBV4-2 combines with J gene TRBJ2-3; 9 bases fit TRBD2. CDR1 and CDR2 from the germline V gene are LGHNA and YNFKEQ. V trimming: 1 base; J trimming: 4 bases; junction bases outside the gene matches: 6. This CDR3 spans 16 amino acids. The chain's CDR3 is CASSQGQREVADTQYF. CDR3 sequence (DNA): TGTGCCAGCAGCCAAGGGCAGCGGGAGGTTGCAGATACGCAGTATTTT.

This clonotype was observed at least ten times. The rearrangement joins TRBV29-1 to TRBJ2-7; 7 nucleotides agree with TRBD1. V shed 6 bases, J shed 0 bases, and the junction held 5 bases outside the gene matches. This CDR3 is built from 13 residues. CDR1 SQVTM and CDR2 ANQGSEA come from the germline V gene. The DNA of the CDR3 is TGCAGCGTGATGACAGGGCCCTCCTACGAGCAGTACTTC. Translation gives CSVMTGPSYEQYF.

This clonotype was observed a handful of times. This chain links TRBV29-1 with TRBJ2-5; the D is unclear. The V and J ends lost 1 base and 0 bases respectively, with 6 bases between them. Germline assignment: CDR1 SQVTM and CDR2 ANQGSEA. The CDR3 is 13 residues long. The CDR3 DNA is TGCAGCGTTGAAGTAAGGTACCAAGAGACCCAGTACTTC. Its translation is CSVEVRYQETQYF.

In its sample, this clonotype was seen a few times. V usage is TRBV7-9 and J usage is TRBJ1-2; weak D call: TRBD1 (5 bases). The germline V and J ends were trimmed by 5 bases and 2 bases, with 15 bases remaining between them. The length of the CDR3 is 15 residues. Germline V gene data show CDR1 as SEHNR and CDR2 as FQNEAQ (reference sequence). CDR3 sequence (DNA): TGTGCCAGCAGCGGGACCCGCCAGGTCAACTATGGCTACACCTTC. Translation gives CASSGTRQVNYGYTF.

This clonotype has more than one count but fewer than ten. The chain carries TRBV6-2 or TRBV6-3 and TRBJ2-7; no clear D. The length of the CDR3 is 14 residues. In germline, CDR1 is MNHEY, CDR2 SVGEGT. Deletions cut 4 bases from V and 0 bases from J, with 10 bases between. CDR3 region: CASSSLIASYEQYF. CDR3 nucleotide sequence: TGTGCCAGCAGTTCACTCATCGCCTCCTACGAGCAGTACTTC.

This chain links TRBV29-1 with TRBJ1-4, with D unresolved. This CDR3 region has 13 residues. Germline values: CDR1 SQVTM, CDR2 ANQGSEA. Trimming took 4 bases from V and 4 from J, leaving 10 bases between them. CDR3 in DNA: TGCAGCGTTGGTTCGGCAGTTAATGAAAAACTGTTTTTT. Translating it yields CSVGSAVNEKLFF.

The chain is built from TRBV12-3 or TRBV12-4 and TRBJ2-4; 7 nucleotides align to TRBD1. The tail of the sequence fits TRBJ2-7 better, so the J call may be wrong. The CDR3 contains 13 residues. Here the CDR3 DNA reads TGTGCCAGCAGGTTGGGCAGGGGGTACGAGCAGTACTTC. Translating gives CASRLGRGYEQYF.

The chain employs TRBV12-3 or TRBV12-4 and TRBJ2-4; D gene unclear. TRBJ2-7 explains the end of the DNA better; the J call may be wrong. This CDR3 spans 13 amino acids. CDR3 DNA: TGTGCCAGCAGTTTGGGGTTCTGGAACGAGCAGTACTTC. Encoded protein: CASSLGFWNEQYF.

The V and J genes are TRBV7-6 and TRBJ1-4, with D perhaps TRBD1 (6 bases). The length of the CDR3 is 15 residues. Germline values: CDR1 SGHVS, CDR2 FNYEAQ. V dropped 5 bases and J dropped 7 bases, with 17 bases sitting between them. In nucleotides, the CDR3 is TGTGCCAGCAGCCGTCCCGGGGGCATAACTGAAAAACTGTTTTTT. It is translated as CASSRPGGITEKLFF.

This clonotype was counted a few times. The chain employs TRBV21-1 and TRBJ2-7; TRBD2, the table's D call, was not compared with the DNA. TRBV21-1 is a recognized pseudogene. The CDR3 is 18 amino acids. CDR3: CASSIYREGELCSYEQYF. The CDR3 DNA sequence: TGTGCCAGCAGCATATACCGGGAGGGGGAACTATGCTCCTACGAGCAGTACTTC.

This rearrangement joins TRBV12-3 or TRBV12-4 to TRBJ2-3, with TRBD2 matching over 15 bases. The CDR3 is 17 amino acids. With 0 bases clipped from V and 6 bases from J, the junction kept 4 bases outside the gene matches. The CDR3 coding sequence is TGTGCCAGCAGTTTAGCGGGACTAGCGGGAGGTACGGATACGCAGTATTTT. Translated: CASSLAGLAGGTDTQYF.

This chain links TRBV6-5 with TRBJ2-7; 8 positions match TRBD1. This CDR3 contains 14 residues. The germline CDR1 and CDR2 sequences are MNHEY and SVGAGI. After removal of 4 bases from V and 3 bases from J, the junction contained 5 bases not matched to a gene. The CDR3 reads CASSFLGQGYEQYF. The DNA of the CDR3 is TGTGCCAGCAGTTTCCTAGGACAGGGCTACGAGCAGTACTTC.

For this clonotype: This may stem from a read error, because a much larger clone lies one nucleotide away. The V call is TRBV7-3, the J call TRBJ2-5; D is possibly TRBD1 or TRBD2 (6 bases each). V lost 5 bases to trimming and J lost 5 bases, with 24 bases between them. Germline lookup yields CDR1 SGHTA and CDR2 FQGTGA. The length of the CDR3 is 17 residues. DNA of the CDR3: TGTGCCAGCAGCCCTACTTACCGGGGGCCAGCTAGGGAGACCCAGTACTTC. It encodes CASSPTYRGPARETQYF.

This clonotype was seen only a few times. The chain uses TRBV7-9 and TRBJ1-5; maybe TRBD1 (6 bases). Trimming shortened V by 6 bases and J by 1 base, and 10 bases separated the two germline ends. Germline V gives CDR1 SEHNR, CDR2 FQNEAQ (reference sequence). There are 14 residues in the CDR3. CDR3 residues: CASRQGGSNQPQHF. Written as DNA, the CDR3 is TGTGCCAGCAGACAAGGGGGGAGCAATCAGCCCCAGCATTTT.

This sequence joins TRBV6-1 and TRBJ2-3, with D perhaps matching TRBD2 (6 bases). CDR3 size: 17 residues. From germline, CDR1 is MNHNS and CDR2 SASEGT. Between the trimmed V and J ends, which lost 5 bases and 0 bases, there was a span of 18 bases. The CDR3 region has the DNA TGTGCCAGCAGTAAAGACTATAGCGGTCCTAGCACAGATACGCAGTATTTT. Its translation is CASSKDYSGPSTDTQYF.

This rearrangement joins TRBV20-1 to TRBJ2-7; D may be TRBD2 (6 bases). The CDR3 consists of 18 residues. V was cut by 0 bases and J by 0 bases, with 21 bases left in between. Germline loops: CDR1 DFQATT, CDR2 SNEGSKA (reference sequence). In DNA, the CDR3 is TGCAGTGCTAGAGATTGGGGGGTCTTTGGGGGAAGCTCCTACGAGCAGTACTTC. Amino acids: CSARDWGVFGGSSYEQYF.

The sample holds many counts of this clonotype. The chain employs TRBV29-1 and TRBJ2-5, with 15 bases that match TRBD2. Losses at the gene ends were 6 bases for V and 4 bases for J; bases not matched to a gene: 6. This CDR3 comprises 15 residues. The V gene's germline CDR1 is SQVTM and CDR2 ANQGSEA. The CDR3: CSVRRTSGRGETQYF. CDR3 nucleotides: TGCAGCGTAAGGAGGACTAGCGGGAGGGGAGAGACCCAGTACTTC.

J is TRBJ2-7 and V is TRBV7-3; D possibly corresponds to TRBD2 (5 bases). The V gene's germline CDR1 is SGHTA and CDR2 FQGTGA. The CDR3 runs 13 residues. Trimming pared 3 bases from V and 6 bases from J, leaving 12 bases between. The CDR3 DNA sequence: TGTGCCAGCAGCTTCACTAGTGGGAGCGAGCAGTACTTC. Protein sequence: CASSFTSGSEQYF.

This clonotype was seen a handful of times. The chain combines TRBV5-1 with TRBJ2-5; no definite D call. Germline assignment: CDR1 SGHRS and CDR2 YFSETQ. CDR3 length equals 13 residues. Trimming cost V 2 bases and J 3 bases, with 8 bases left between them. This CDR3 is CASSLRAKETQYF. The CDR3 bases are TGCGCCAGCAGCTTACGGGCGAAAGAGACCCAGTACTTC.

The chain employs TRBV30 and TRBJ2-1; 7 nucleotides line up with TRBD2. Germline CDR1 and CDR2: GTSNPN and SVGIG (reference sequence). The J segment lost 9 bases and the V segment lost 2 bases, leaving 10 bases of the junction unmatched. The CDR3 contains 14 residues. The CDR3 DNA sequence: TGTGCCTGGAGTTTACTGGTGCGGGAGAGTGAGCAGTTCTTC. Its translation: CAWSLLVRESEQFF. The complete variable domain, with remaining parts taken from reference TRBV30 and TRBJ2-1, reads SQTIHQWPATLVQPVGSPLSLECTVEGTSNPNLYWYRQAAGRGLQLLFYSVGIGQISSEVPQNLSASRPQDRQFILSSKKLLLSDSGFYLCAWSLLVRESEQFFGPGTRLTVL.

A word on this clonotype: A clone one base away is much larger, so this may be a read error. The gene calls are TRBV3-1 and TRBJ2-1; D tentatively fits TRBD1 or TRBD2 (5 bases each). Germline lookup yields CDR1 LGHDT and CDR2 YNNKEL (reference sequence). CDR3 size: 15 residues. The DNA for the CDR3 is TGTGCCAGCAGCCCCGGGTGGGGCGGGTACAATGAGCACTTCTTC. Translating gives CASSPGWGGYNEHFF.

The chain combines TRBV12-5 with TRBJ2-1, with a possible D match to TRBD2 (5 bases). The ends were cut back, 6 bases at V and 0 bases at J, with 6 bases in the middle. The germline V gene encodes CDR1 LGHNT and CDR2 FRNRAP. The CDR3 runs to 13 residues. CDR3 sequence: CASGRDSYNEQFF. CDR3 nucleotide sequence: TGTGCTAGTGGGAGGGACTCCTACAATGAGCAGTTCTTC.

In its sample, this clonotype was seen once. This chain links TRBV6-5 with TRBJ1-5, with a possible D match to TRBD1 (6 bases). Looked up from germline, CDR1 is MNHEY and CDR2 is SVGAGI. This CDR3 contains 14 residues. Trimming stripped 5 bases from V and 3 bases from J, with 11 bases between. The CDR3 reads CASSTRGPNQPQHF. In DNA form, the CDR3 reads TGTGCCAGCAGTACCAGGGGTCCCAATCAGCCCCAGCATTTT.

This clonotype was seen at least ten times. The V call is TRBV29-1, the J call TRBJ2-7; no firm D call. The CDR3 runs to 11 residues. Germline V gene lookup returns CDR1 SQVTM and CDR2 ANQGSEA. With 2 bases removed from V and 4 bases from J, the gap between germline ends came to 6 bases. In DNA form, the CDR3 reads TGCAGCGTTGAAACAGAATACGAGCAGTACTTC. Translating gives CSVETEYEQYF.

This clonotype was observed a few times. The chain has TRBV24-1 and TRBJ1-1; 7 bases match TRBD1. J was trimmed by 3 bases and V by 12 bases; bases with no gene match: 6. CDR1 and CDR2 (germline): KGHDR, SFDVKD. This CDR3 spans 12 amino acids. The CDR3 nucleotides read TGTGCCCCGACCGACAGGGACACTGAAGCTTTCTTT. It codes for CAPTDRDTEAFF.

This clonotype was counted at least ten times. This chain uses TRBV7-2 with TRBJ2-7; no clear D. CDR1 is SGHTA and CDR2 is FQGNSA in the germline V gene. Trimming left V 1 base short and J 3 bases short, with 13 bases between. This CDR3 is built from 15 residues. CDR3 sequence (DNA): TGTGCCAGCAGCTTAGTGTCGTCGCCAGACTACGAGCAGTACTTC. The encoded protein is CASSLVSSPDYEQYF.